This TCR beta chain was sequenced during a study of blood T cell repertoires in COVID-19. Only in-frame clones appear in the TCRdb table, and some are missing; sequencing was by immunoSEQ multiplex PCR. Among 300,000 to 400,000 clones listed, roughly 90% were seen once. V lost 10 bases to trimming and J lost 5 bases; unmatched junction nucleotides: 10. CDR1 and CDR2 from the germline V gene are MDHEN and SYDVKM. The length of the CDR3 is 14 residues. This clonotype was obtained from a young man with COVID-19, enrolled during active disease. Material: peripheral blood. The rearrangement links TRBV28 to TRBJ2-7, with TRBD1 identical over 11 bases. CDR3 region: CAISGGTGGNEQYF. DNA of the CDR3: TGTGCCATTTCAGGCGGGACAGGGGGGAACGAGCAGTACTTC.